This T cell receptor (beta chain) is from a study of beta chain features in type 1 diabetes. Study-wide results and limits: TCRB CDR3s from Type 1 diabetes patients were moderately but significantly shorter in all four CD4+ subsets.

On this clone: Its target is not known.

This CDR3 region has 14 residues. The germline V and J ends were trimmed by 1 base and 8 bases, with 9 bases remaining between them. Per the germline V gene, CDR1 is SEHNR and CDR2 is FQNEAQ (reference sequence). Reverse transcribing all isolated RNA meant expressed TCRB transcripts were sequenced. Here immunoSEQ multiplex PCR was the method, and the copy in TCRdb shows in-frame clones only, minus some. The data contain 500,000 to 650,000 clones, roughly 12% of them singletons. The sequencing sample was made of naive CD4+ T cells from blood. The TCR sequence derives from a man aged 30 to 45 with type 1 diabetes. This chain joins TRBV7-9 and TRBJ1-6, with D perhaps matching TRBD1 (5 bases). DNA for the CDR3: TGTGCCAGCAGCTTAGAGGTGGGGGATTCACCCCTCCACTTT. Protein: CASSLEVGDSPLHF.